This T cell receptor (beta chain) was found in a study of control samples from healthy donors and cancer patients. This CDR3 is 15 amino acids long. Losses at the gene ends were 4 bases for V and 5 bases for J; bases not matched to a gene: 7. Germline lookup yields CDR1 SGHTA and CDR2 FQGNSA. The repertoire was sequenced with immunoSEQ multiplex PCR; TCRdb's copy has only in-frame clones and lacks some. The sample has 130,000 to 150,000 clones; approximately 93% are singletons. The clonotype was recovered from a man aged 18 to 35 in good health. Sequencing was performed on blood. The chain employs TRBV7-2 and TRBJ2-7; 11 bases line up with TRBD2. The DNA of the CDR3 is TGTGCCAGCAGCTATAGCGGGAGGGCCACGGACGAGCAGTACTTC. Protein: CASSYSGRATDEQYF.